The rows below give T cell receptor beta chains drawn from one sample of a study of regulatory T cells in long-lasting Graves disease. A single record per CDR3 protein comes from TCRdb applying MiXCR to the multiplex PCR reads. The table has approximately 540,000 distinct CDR3 sequences, about 11% seen once. The same data also contributed to another study, on T cells in Graves' hyperthyroidism and ophthalmopathy.

Sequencing used peripheral blood mononuclear cells (PBMCs), obtained at new diagnosis, from a patient treated with antithyroid drugs. The receptor source for this set is a woman under 40 with Graves disease. Each CDR3 is given with its conserved first and last residue. Fields, in order: J gene, clone size, D gene, V gene, CDR3 protein, CDR3 DNA. The D gene is left open where the match is weak. The size entry is marked missing in some rows and otherwise reads once, few, many or a size class.

TRBJ2-2,few,.,TRBV7-2,CASSLRLGYTGELFF,TGTGCCAGCAGCTTAAGACTAGGGTACACCGGGGAGCTGTTTTTT
TRBJ2-1,many,TRBD2,TRBV7-3,CASSSSGSRYNEQFF,TGTGCCAGCAGCTCTAGCGGGTCCCGCTACAATGAGCAGTTCTTC
TRBJ1-4,.,.,TRBV20-1,CSREGREKLFF,TGCAGTCGAGAAGGGAGGGAAAAACTGTTTTTT
TRBJ1-2,few,.,TRBV6-1,CASSEDFSDSLGYTF,TGTGCCAGCAGTGAAGATTTTTCGGACAGCCTCGGCTACACCTTC
TRBJ2-1,few,TRBD2,TRBV7-2,CASSLVGLAGVFNEQFF,TGTGCCAGCAGCTTAGTTGGACTAGCGGGAGTTTTTAATGAGCAGTTCTTC
TRBJ1-2,many,.,TRBV3-1,CASSQEGAGLGGYTF,TGTGCCAGCAGCCAAGAGGGTGCGGGGTTGGGCGGCTACACCTTC
TRBJ1-2,many,.,TRBV5-1,CASSFEGLDGYTF,TGCGCCAGCAGCTTTGAGGGGTTGGATGGCTACACCTTC
TRBJ2-3,few,.,TRBV15,CATSRDEDTQYF,TGTGCCACCAGCAGAGATGAGGATACGCAGTATTTT
TRBJ1-4,.,.,TRBV28,CASSSPAPGATNEKLFF,TGTGCCAGCAGTTCACCCGCCCCGGGGGCAACTAATGAAAAACTGTTTTTT
TRBJ1-4,many,.,TRBV12-3/TRBV12-4,CASSLRTDSNEKLFF,TGTGCCAGCAGTCTCCGGACGGATTCTAATGAAAAACTGTTTTTT
TRBJ2-7,once,TRBD2,TRBV6-1,CASTLEGAAGATSYEQYF,TGTGCCAGCACTTTAGAAGGGGCAGCGGGAGCAACCTCCTACGAGCAGTACTTC
TRBJ2-4,many,.,TRBV10-3,CAISEKFLEITKNIQYF,TGTGCCATCAGTGAGAAGTTTTTGGAGATAACCAAAAACATTCAGTACTTC
TRBJ1-1,many,TRBD1,TRBV2,CASTQSRDRGPEAFF,TGTGCCAGCACGCAATCCCGGGACAGGGGGCCTGAAGCTTTCTTT
TRBJ2-1,many,.,TRBV29-1,CSVGEIPPYNEQFF,TGCAGCGTGGGGGAAATCCCCCCCTACAATGAGCAGTTCTTC
TRBJ2-3,few,.,TRBV27,CASSAVPGYYTDTQYF,TGTGCCAGCAGTGCCGTACCTGGGTACTACACAGATACGCAGTATTTT
TRBJ2-7,.,TRBD1,TRBV6-1,CASSGWDRDRIRHF,TGTGCCAGCAGTGGCTGGGACAGGGATCGGATTAGGCACTTC
TRBJ2-7,few,TRBD2,TRBV20-1,CSVRSISGSYEQYF,TGCAGTGTCAGGAGTATTAGCGGGAGTTACGAGCAGTACTTC
TRBJ1-4,many,.,TRBV2,CASGGQATNEKLFF,TGTGCCAGCGGGGGACAAGCAACTAATGAAAAACTGTTTTTT
TRBJ2-1,many,TRBD2,TRBV11-2,CASSLDWGSAGRGFF,TGTGCCAGCAGCTTAGATTGGGGAAGTGCCGGGAGGGGGTTCTTC
TRBJ2-5,.,.,TRBV6-5,CASSYDGARETRYF,TGTGCCAGCAGTTACGACGGGGCGCGTGAGACCCGGTACTTC
TRBJ2-7,many,TRBD2,TRBV10-3,CAISGTRTSGTSPYEQYF,TGTGCCATCAGTGGAACCAGGACTAGCGGGACGTCCCCCTACGAGCAGTACTTC
TRBJ2-2,.,.,TRBV5-6,CASSFFQRGAGELFF,TGTGCCAGCAGCTTTTTCCAGAGAGGAGCCGGGGAGCTGTTTTTT
TRBJ1-4,.,TRBD1,TRBV10-3,CATSDRGTNEKLFF,TGTGCCACCAGTGACAGGGGTACTAATGAAAAACTGTTTTTT